A selection of T cell receptor beta chains follows, all from one sample in a study of cytomegalovirus exposure and HLA in healthy donors. Clones were sequenced by immunoSEQ multiplex PCR, and TCRdb holds only the in-frame ones, with some missing. The data contain nearly 100,000 clones, around 77% of them singletons. Sample: PBMCs. The receptors come from a woman in her sixties or seventies in good health and CMV-seropositive. CDR3s include the opening cysteine and the closing phenylalanine or tryptophan. A D gene is named only where the DNA matches it firmly. Rows give clone size only sometimes, using once, few, many, or a class for an expanded clone.

TRBD1	NA	TRBV5-1	TRBJ1-1	TGCGCCAGCAGCTTGGCAGGGGGAGCGGCTGAAGCTTTCTTT	CASSLAGGAAEAFF
TRBD1	NA	TRBV10-2	TRBJ1-1	TGCGCCAGCAGTGCGGGACAGGGGGCTGAAGCTTTCTTT	CASSAGQGAEAFF
TRBD2	NA	TRBV7-2	TRBJ2-7	TGTGCCAGCAGCCCTAGTAGCGGGACTAGCGGGAGCTACGAGCAGTACTTC	CASSPSSGTSGSYEQYF
NA	NA	TRBV7-9	TRBJ1-2	TGTGCCAGCAGCTTAGCGGAGGCATCGGCATATGGCTACACCTTC	CASSLAEASAYGYTF
NA	NA	TRBV19	TRBJ1-2	TGTGCCAGTAGTATACAGGGTAACTATGGCTACACCTTC	CASSIQGNYGYTF
TRBD2	NA	TRBV10-3	TRBJ2-7	TGTGCCATCAGTGAGTCCGGGACTAGCGCCTACGAGCAGTACTTC	CAISESGTSAYEQYF
TRBD2	NA	TRBV5-1	TRBJ2-3	TGCGCCAGCAGCTTGGAGGTAGCGGGAGGGGCAGATACGCAGTATTTT	CASSLEVAGGADTQYF
TRBD1	NA	TRBV10-3	TRBJ2-7	TGTGCCATCAGTACAGGGGTAGTCTACGAGCAGTACTTC	CAISTGVVYEQYF
NA	NA	TRBV4-2	TRBJ1-1	TGTGCCAGCAGCCAAGCTCACTATGAGGCTTTCTTT	CASSQAHYEAFF
NA	once	TRBV28	TRBJ2-7	TGTGCCAGCAGCCCTCGCCGGGGATCCTACGAGCAGTACTTC	CASSPRRGSYEQYF
NA	NA	TRBV18	TRBJ2-6	TGTGCCAGCTCACCCCTAGGGGGTTCTCGTTCCGGGGCCAACGTCCTGACTTTC	CASSPLGGSRSGANVLTF
NA	few	TRBV6-6	TRBJ1-1	TGTGCCAGCAGTTACACGGGACCCGGGGGAGCTTTCTTT	CASSYTGPGGAFF
NA	NA	TRBV9	TRBJ2-1	TGTGCCAGCAGCGAATCCCCCGGCGGGATCGGGTATGAGCAGTTCTTC	CASSESPGGIGYEQFF
TRBD1	once	TRBV5-1	TRBJ2-4	TGCGCCAGCAGCTTGGGACAGGGGCTAGCCAAAAACATTCAGTACTTC	CASSLGQGLAKNIQYF
NA	NA	TRBV19	TRBJ2-4	TGTGCCAGTAGTCGGGATTTACTAGCCATTCAGTACTTC	CASSRDLLAIQYF
TRBD1	few	TRBV6-1	TRBJ1-4	TGTGCCACAAAGGACGGGACAGGGGGCGAAAAACTGTTTTTT	CATKDGTGGEKLFF
NA	NA	TRBV7-3	TRBJ1-1	TGTGCCAGCGTCTCCTGCAGGATAGGGGGCACTGAAGCTTTCTTT	CASVSCRIGGTEAFF
NA	NA	TRBV2	TRBJ2-7	TGTGCCAGCAGTGTTAGCTACGAGCAGTACTTC	CASSVSYEQYF
TRBD1	NA	TRBV18	TRBJ2-1	TGTGCCAGCTCACCTTTGGGACAGGGAATAGGTGAGCAGTTCTTC	CASSPLGQGIGEQFF
NA	NA	TRBV30	TRBJ2-7	TGTGCCTGGAGTGGGACATACGAGCAGTACTTC	CAWSGTYEQYF
NA	NA	TRBV6-5	TRBJ2-2	TGTGCCAGCAGTTACTCTTCACAGGGACCCGGGGAGCTGTTTTTT	CASSYSSQGPGELFF
NA	NA	TRBV6-6	TRBJ1-1	TGTGCCAGCACCCCATTGAACACTGAAGCTTTCTTT	CASTPLNTEAFF
NA	once	TRBV18	TRBJ2-1	TGTGCCAGCTCACCAATGGGGCAAAGCTCCTACAATGAGCAGTTCTTC	CASSPMGQSSYNEQFF
NA	NA	TRBV18	TRBJ1-1	TGTGCCAGCTCACAGGGGATGAACACTGAAGCTTTCTTT	CASSQGMNTEAFF
NA	NA	TRBV7-2	TRBJ2-7	TGTGCCAGCAGCTCGCAGGTCTCCTACGAGCAGTACTTC	CASSSQVSYEQYF
TRBD2	NA	TRBV7-9	TRBJ2-1	TGTGCCTCGTGTAAGTCAGCGGGAGTTGGGTCCTACAATGAGCAGTTCTTC	CASCKSAGVGSYNEQFF